This entry lists 5 T cell receptor beta chains sequenced from one sample in a study of blood T cell repertoires in COVID-19. Assay: immunoSEQ multiplex PCR; the TCRdb copy retains only in-frame clones and omits some. The sample holds about 120,000 clones, roughly four fifths seen once. The source material was peripheral blood. The source is a man between 45 and 60 years old with acute or convalescent COVID-19.

The J gene is TRBJ1-6, the V gene TRBV6-5; 8 positions match TRBD1. Germline assignment: CDR1 MNHEY and CDR2 SVGAGI. The CDR3 consists of 14 residues. J lost 9 bases, V lost 5 bases, and 6 bases had no gene match. The CDR3 bases are TGTGCCAGCAGTCCGGACAGGGAAAGTTCACCCCTCCACTTT. Its protein product is CASSPDRESSPLHF.

The chain joins TRBV18 to TRBJ2-1; D perhaps matches TRBD2 (6 bases). The CDR3 sequence is 17 residues long. Trimming took off 0 bases at V and 7 bases at J, with 19 bases between the two ends. From germline, CDR1 is KGHSH and CDR2 LQKENI. The CDR3 DNA follows: TGTGCCAGCTCACCACCGAGCGGGCGCCTAGCGATGAATGAGCAGTTCTTC. Its protein product is CASSPPSGRLAMNEQFF.

The CDR3 nucleotides are TGTGCCAGTAGTATAGCCTATCTCAATGAGCAGTTCTTC. Translation: CASSIAYLNEQFF. V is TRBV19 and J is TRBJ2-1; D remains unclear. Germline-derived CDR1 and CDR2 are LNHDA and SQIVND (reference sequence). The length of the CDR3 is 13 residues. V lost 1 base, J lost 6 bases, and 7 bases lay in between.

This rearrangement joins TRBV4-1 to TRBJ1-2, with a weak D call TRBD1 (6 bases). Germline CDR1 and CDR2: MGHRA and YSYEKL. V lost 0 bases and J lost 5, with 10 bases in between. This CDR3 has 14 residues. CDR3: CASSQEQQGYGYTF. The CDR3 nucleotides are TGCGCCAGCAGCCAAGAGCAGCAGGGGTATGGCTACACCTTC.

V gene TRBV19 combines with J gene TRBJ2-6; 7 positions match TRBD1. Germline values: CDR1 LNHDA, CDR2 SQIVND (reference sequence). The CDR3 sequence is 20 residues long. The ends lost 5 bases at V and 0 bases at J; junction bases unmatched: 16. CDR3 sequence: CASSPLPGTASSSGANVLTF. CDR3 bases: TGTGCCAGTAGTCCATTACCCGGGACAGCCAGCAGCTCTGGGGCCAACGTCCTGACTTTC.